This T cell receptor beta chain was sequenced in a study of response to subunit inactivated influenza vaccine. Whole-study findings and limits: Authors suggested that a seasonal influenza vaccination recruits few new T cells each time.

The CDR3 loop spans 13 amino acids. V lost 3 bases and J 6 bases, leaving 11 bases between the germline ends. CDR1 DFQATT and CDR2 SNEGSKA come from the germline V gene (reference sequence). TCRdb used MiXCR to reprocess the RT-PCR reads, holding one entry per CDR3 protein. This table has 590,000 or so distinct CDR3 sequences, 11% to 15% appearing once. On this clonotype itself: Its antigen remains unknown.

The V call is TRBV20-1, the J call TRBJ1-4; tentative D call: TRBD1 (5 bases). The receptor's source is a man over 45 who received an inactivated influenza vaccine. Sequencing was performed on PBMCs from blood, taken about 14 days before vaccination. The chain's CDR3 is CSASLGHDEKLFF. The CDR3 nucleotides read TGCAGTGCTAGTTTGGGGCATGATGAAAAACTGTTTTTT.